These 26 T cell receptor beta chains were all obtained from the same sample, sequenced in a study of OX40 agonist ivuxolimab in advanced cancers. TCRdb's copy holds only in-frame clones and misses some; the assay was immunoSEQ multiplex PCR. The repertoire holds 80,000 or so clones, just under 85% seen once, with more than 1.5% in the top ten. The material sequenced was CD4+ or CD8+ T cells sorted from blood, taken in a trial of the OX40 agonist ivuxolimab. The receptors shown here come from an adult with an advanced solid tumor such as melanoma, head and neck, liver or kidney cancer.

The rearrangement links TRBV9 to TRBJ2-1, with 16 bases fitting TRBD2. There are 18 residues in the CDR3. Trimming cost V 0 bases and J 8 bases; bases outside gene matches: 8. Per the germline V gene, CDR1 is SGDLS and CDR2 is YYNGEE. CDR3 nucleotides: TGTGCCAGCAGCGTAGCTACCGGGACTAGCGGGAGGGTCCATGAGCAGTTCTTC. Its translation is CASSVATGTSGRVHEQFF.

The rearrangement uses TRBV28 and TRBJ2-7; D possibly corresponds to TRBD1 (6 bases). The CDR3 is 12 residues long. Germline CDR1 is MDHEN and CDR2 is SYDVKM. Here the CDR3 reads CACEGDSYEQYF. The CDR3 nucleotides are TGTGCTTGCGAGGGGGACTCCTACGAGCAGTACTTC.

The chain links TRBV7-2 to TRBJ2-7; D remains ambiguous. The CDR3 runs 13 residues. CDR1 SGHTA and CDR2 FQGNSA come from the germline V gene. Trimming removed 1 base at V and 3 bases at J, with 7 bases between. CDR3 sequence (DNA): TGTGCCAGCAGCTTAGGTCGATACTACGAGCAGTACTTC. Translated: CASSLGRYYEQYF.

The chain carries TRBV11-2 and TRBJ2-1, with a tentative D call TRBD2 (5 bases). Germline V lookup: CDR1 SGHAT, CDR2 FQNNGV. The CDR3 covers 14 residues. V was shortened by 1 base and J by 9 bases, with 13 bases between the two germline ends. CDR3 nucleotide sequence: TGTGCCAGCAGCTTAGTTAGGGCGGGCGGTGAGCAGTTCTTC. This sequence encodes CASSLVRAGGEQFF.

About this clone itself: Within the sample, other DNA sequences also encode this same CDR3. The V and J genes are TRBV7-7 and TRBJ2-1; possible D gene TRBD1, 6 bases. Trimming pared 3 bases from V and 5 bases from J, leaving 8 bases between. Germline V gene data show CDR1 as SSHAT and CDR2 as FNYEAQ (reference sequence). CDR3 length equals 13 residues. The chain's CDR3 is CASSLGQNNEQFF. CDR3 DNA sequence: TGTGCCAGCAGCTTGGGACAAAACAATGAGCAGTTCTTC.

This chain uses TRBV5-6 with TRBJ1-2, with 9 bases lining up with TRBD1. Germline V lookup: CDR1 SGHDT, CDR2 YYEEEE. CDR3 length equals 17 residues. The V segment lost 5 bases and the J segment 6 bases; nucleotides outside the gene matches: 17. In DNA form, the CDR3 reads TGTGCCAGCAGGCCCCACGGGGGGACAGGGAGGATGGATGGCTACACCTTC. This codes for CASRPHGGTGRMDGYTF.

V usage is TRBV11-2 and J usage is TRBJ1-3; maybe TRBD1 (5 bases). Germline V gives CDR1 SGHAT, CDR2 FQNNGV. CDR3 size: 15 residues. Trimming shortened V by 2 bases and J by 1 base, and 9 bases separated the two germline ends. DNA for the CDR3: TGTGCCAGCAGCTTATATGGGGGTTCTGGAAACACCATATATTTT. This gives the protein CASSLYGGSGNTIYF. The whole variable domain, remainder taken from reference TRBV11-2 and TRBJ1-3, is EAGVAQSPRYKIIEKRQSVAFWCNPISGHATLYWYQQILGQGPKLLIQFQNNGVVDDSQLPKDRFSAERLKGVDSTLKIQPAKLEDSAVYLCASSLYGGSGNTIYFGEGSWLTVV.

The gene calls are TRBV4-2 and TRBJ2-2; D not resolved. Germline V lookup: CDR1 LGHNA, CDR2 YNFKEQ. Trimming cost V 4 bases and J 0 bases, with 12 bases left between them. CDR3 size: 16 residues. The CDR3 here is CASSRSPLANTGELFF. The DNA for the CDR3 is TGTGCCAGCAGCCGCAGCCCTCTCGCGAACACCGGGGAGCTGTTTTTT.

This clone was recorded a few times. This rearrangement joins TRBV7-3 to TRBJ2-6; no clear D. The CDR3 length is 16 residues. V lost 1 base to trimming and J lost 0 bases, with 7 bases between them. The germline V gene encodes CDR1 SGHTA and CDR2 FQGTGA. The CDR3 spells CASSLIGSSGANVLTF. The CDR3 DNA reads as TGTGCCAGCAGCTTAATAGGCAGCTCTGGGGCCAACGTCCTGACTTTC.

The rearrangement links TRBV28 to TRBJ1-2, with D possibly being TRBD1 (6 bases). The CDR3 is 13 amino acids. V lost 8 bases and J lost 4, with 14 bases in between. From germline, CDR1 is MDHEN and CDR2 SYDVKM. In DNA form, the CDR3 reads TGTGCCAGCCTCAAAGGGGGGACCTATGGCTACACCTTC. Its protein product is CASLKGGTYGYTF.

In the case of this clone: A read error may produce the germline difference seen at one junction end. The V call is TRBV9, the J call TRBJ2-1; TRBD2 matches at 7 bases. The CDR3 extends over 14 amino acids. The germline V gene has CDR1 SGDLS and CDR2 YYNGEE. CDR3 sequence (DNA): TGTGCCAGCAGCGTAACAGCGGGGTACACTGAGCAGTTCTTC. Translating it yields CASSVTAGYTEQFF.

This clone was seen a few times. CDR3: CASSLGGGETQYF. DNA for the CDR3: TGTGCCAGCAGCCTTGGAGGAGGAGAGACCCAGTACTTC. V is TRBV25-1 and J is TRBJ2-5; tentatively, D is TRBD2 (5 bases). In germline, CDR1 is MGHDK, CDR2 SYGVNS. The CDR3 is made up of 13 amino acids. Trimming shortened V by 6 bases and J by 4 bases, and 12 bases separated the two germline ends.

The chain couples TRBV11-2 to TRBJ2-1; no definite D call. The CDR3 totals 12 residues. Per germline, CDR1 SGHAT and CDR2 FQNNGV. V was trimmed by 5 bases and J by 9 bases, leaving 11 bases between them. The CDR3 DNA is TGTGCCAGCAGCCAGACTGGATTTGAGCAGTTCTTC. Its protein product is CASSQTGFEQFF.

The chain employs TRBV5-6 and TRBJ2-5; D remains ambiguous. V lost 4 bases, J lost 5 bases, and 15 bases lay in between. Germline loops: CDR1 SGHDT, CDR2 YYEEEE. The CDR3 loop spans 14 amino acids. The CDR3 nucleotides read TGTGCCAGCAGCGGCTTTGGGCTAGAGGAGACCCAGTACTTC. Protein product: CASSGFGLEETQYF.

The CDR3 loop is CATSGTSNQPQHF. In DNA, the CDR3 is TGTGCCACCTCAGGAACGAGCAATCAGCCCCAGCATTTT. V gene TRBV28 combines with J gene TRBJ1-5; D is unclear. The germline CDR1 and CDR2 sequences are MDHEN and SYDVKM. Trimming shortened V by 10 bases and J by 1 base, and 11 bases separated the two germline ends. The CDR3 totals 13 residues.

This sequence joins TRBV19 and TRBJ2-7, with TRBD1 matching 9 bases. CDR1 is LNHDA, CDR2 SQIVND, per germline (reference sequence). This CDR3 region has 14 residues. Trimming removed 4 bases from V and 6 bases from J; junction bases left unmatched: 7. The DNA of the CDR3 is TGTGCCAGTAGTAATTGGACAGGGGCAGCCGAGCAGTACTTC. Protein: CASSNWTGAAEQYF.

V is TRBV5-1 and J is TRBJ1-2; no clear D gene. The CDR3 runs to 13 residues. V was trimmed by 0 bases and J by 1 base, leaving 4 bases between them. The germline CDR1 and CDR2 sequences are SGHRS and YFSETQ. The DNA for the CDR3 is TGCGCCAGCAGCTTGGTTGGTAACTATGGCTACACCTTC. Its translation is CASSLVGNYGYTF.

CDR3 sequence: CASSPDMQTYEQYF. DNA of the CDR3: TGTGCCAGCTCACCTGACATGCAAACCTACGAGCAGTACTTC. The rearrangement links TRBV18 to TRBJ2-7, with D unclear. The germline gives CDR1 KGHSH, CDR2 LQKENI. V lost 3 bases and J 2 bases, leaving 11 bases between the germline ends. There are 14 residues in the CDR3.

The V call is TRBV9, the J call TRBJ2-3; D may correspond to TRBD1 or TRBD2 (8 bases each). V lost 3 bases and J lost 3, with 17 bases in between. CDR1 SGDLS and CDR2 YYNGEE come from the germline V gene. This CDR3 has 16 amino acids. CDR3 amino acids: CASSAGTGGGTDTQYF. CDR3 coding DNA: TGTGCCAGCAGCGCCGGGACAGGCGGGGGGACAGATACGCAGTATTTT.

V and J are TRBV28 and TRBJ1-2, with D tentatively TRBD1 (5 bases). This CDR3 contains 14 residues. The germline V gene encodes CDR1 MDHEN and CDR2 SYDVKM. V lost 2 bases, J lost 6 bases, and 13 bases lay in between. CDR3 residues: CASSLERGWDGYTF. The DNA for the CDR3 is TGTGCCAGCAGTTTAGAGCGGGGGTGGGATGGCTACACCTTC.

This chain uses TRBV6-5 with TRBJ2-5; D is unclear. CDR3 size: 12 residues. From germline, CDR1 is MNHEY and CDR2 SVGAGI. V lost 4 bases, J lost 5 bases, and 8 bases lay in between. CDR3: CASSSLGETQYF. The CDR3 region has the DNA TGTGCCAGCAGTTCCCTGGGGGAGACCCAGTACTTC.

Only one count was recorded for this clone. V usage is TRBV5-4 and J usage is TRBJ2-1; 7 nucleotides line up with TRBD2. This CDR3 spans 15 amino acids. Trimming removed 5 bases from V and 0 bases from J; junction bases left unmatched: 5. Germline CDR1 and CDR2: SGHNT and YYREEE (reference sequence). CDR3 residues: CASSLAGFSYNEQFF. CDR3 in DNA: TGTGCCAGCAGTTTAGCGGGTTTCTCCTACAATGAGCAGTTCTTC.

The V and J genes are TRBV19 and TRBJ2-7; 7 bases are shared with TRBD1. Germline lookup yields CDR1 LNHDA and CDR2 SQIVND (reference sequence). With V trimmed by 5 bases and J by 4 bases, 5 bases remained unmatched. The CDR3 has 13 residues. Here the CDR3 DNA reads TGTGCCAGTAGTCCTGACAGGGAATACGAGCAGTACTTC. It is translated as CASSPDREYEQYF.

The chain links TRBV15 to TRBJ1-4; D is unclear. V lost 1 base, J lost 0 bases, and 0 bases lay in between. CDR3 length: 13 residues. CDR1 and CDR2 from the germline V gene are LNHNV and YYDKDF (reference sequence). CDR3 in amino acids: CATSRATNEKLFF. For the CDR3, the DNA is TGTGCCACCAGCAGAGCAACTAATGAAAAACTGTTTTTT.

This chain uses TRBV13 with TRBJ1-5; a possible D gene is TRBD1 (5 bases). Germline V gene lookup returns CDR1 PRHDT and CDR2 FYEKMQ (reference sequence). The CDR3 is 15 amino acids. Trimming stripped 4 bases from V and 9 bases from J, with 19 bases between. The CDR3 spells CASSSQSGARGPQHF. The CDR3, as DNA: TGTGCCAGCAGCTCCCAAAGTGGGGCAAGGGGGCCCCAGCATTTT.

This chain uses TRBV5-5 with TRBJ2-1; D possibly corresponds to TRBD1 (5 bases). The germline CDR1 and CDR2 sequences are SGHKS and YYEKEE (reference sequence). This CDR3 region has 13 residues. The V end was cut by 4 bases, the J end by 8 bases, with 13 bases between. The CDR3 protein is CASSPRRADEQFF. CDR3 nucleotides: TGTGCCAGCAGCCCCCGCAGGGCCGATGAGCAGTTCTTC.